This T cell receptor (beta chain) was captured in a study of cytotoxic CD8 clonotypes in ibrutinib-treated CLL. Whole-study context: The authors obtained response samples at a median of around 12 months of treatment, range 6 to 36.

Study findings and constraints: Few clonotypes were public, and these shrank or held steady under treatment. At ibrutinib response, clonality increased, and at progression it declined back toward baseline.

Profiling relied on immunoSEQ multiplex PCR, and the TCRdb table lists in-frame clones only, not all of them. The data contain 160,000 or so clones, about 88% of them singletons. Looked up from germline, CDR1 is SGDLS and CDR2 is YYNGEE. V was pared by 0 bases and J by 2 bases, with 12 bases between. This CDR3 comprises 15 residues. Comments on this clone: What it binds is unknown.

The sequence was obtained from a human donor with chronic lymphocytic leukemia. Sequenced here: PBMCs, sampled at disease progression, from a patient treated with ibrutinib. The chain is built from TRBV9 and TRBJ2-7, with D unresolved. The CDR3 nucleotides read TGTGCCAGCAGCGTAGAAAGAGACTGGGCCTACGAGCAGTACTTC. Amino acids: CASSVERDWAYEQYF.